Given below is one T cell receptor beta chain in context. What it binds is unknown. The sample is drawn from a study of T cells after posttransplantation cyclophosphamide. Notes on the study in general: TRB clonality was highly associated with recipient CMV seropositivity and reactivation.

V lost 0 bases, J lost 4 bases, and 5 bases stayed unmatched. The CDR3 is 17 residues long. Germline assignment: CDR1 SGHVS and CDR2 FQNEAQ. The method was immunoSEQ multiplex PCR; TCRdb's version includes in-frame clones alone and lacks a portion of them. The repertoire holds tens of thousands of clones, roughly 93% seen once, with 2.5% to 3% in the top ten. Sequenced sample: PBMCs. This receptor was taken from a woman aged 30 to 39 in good health and a related stem cell transplant donor. The V and J genes are TRBV7-8 and TRBJ2-2, with 10 bases aligning to TRBD1. This CDR3 reads CASSLAPRTGGTGELFF. CDR3 DNA sequence: TGTGCCAGCAGCTTAGCGCCCCGGACAGGGGGCACCGGGGAGCTGTTTTTT. The variable domain in full, completed from reference TRBV7-8 and TRBJ2-2, reads GAGVSQSPRYKVAKRGQDVALRCDPISGHVSLFWYQQALGQGPEFLTYFQNEAQLDKSGLPSDRFFAERPEGSVSTLKIQRTQQEDSAVYLCASSLAPRTGGTGELFFGEGSRLTVL.